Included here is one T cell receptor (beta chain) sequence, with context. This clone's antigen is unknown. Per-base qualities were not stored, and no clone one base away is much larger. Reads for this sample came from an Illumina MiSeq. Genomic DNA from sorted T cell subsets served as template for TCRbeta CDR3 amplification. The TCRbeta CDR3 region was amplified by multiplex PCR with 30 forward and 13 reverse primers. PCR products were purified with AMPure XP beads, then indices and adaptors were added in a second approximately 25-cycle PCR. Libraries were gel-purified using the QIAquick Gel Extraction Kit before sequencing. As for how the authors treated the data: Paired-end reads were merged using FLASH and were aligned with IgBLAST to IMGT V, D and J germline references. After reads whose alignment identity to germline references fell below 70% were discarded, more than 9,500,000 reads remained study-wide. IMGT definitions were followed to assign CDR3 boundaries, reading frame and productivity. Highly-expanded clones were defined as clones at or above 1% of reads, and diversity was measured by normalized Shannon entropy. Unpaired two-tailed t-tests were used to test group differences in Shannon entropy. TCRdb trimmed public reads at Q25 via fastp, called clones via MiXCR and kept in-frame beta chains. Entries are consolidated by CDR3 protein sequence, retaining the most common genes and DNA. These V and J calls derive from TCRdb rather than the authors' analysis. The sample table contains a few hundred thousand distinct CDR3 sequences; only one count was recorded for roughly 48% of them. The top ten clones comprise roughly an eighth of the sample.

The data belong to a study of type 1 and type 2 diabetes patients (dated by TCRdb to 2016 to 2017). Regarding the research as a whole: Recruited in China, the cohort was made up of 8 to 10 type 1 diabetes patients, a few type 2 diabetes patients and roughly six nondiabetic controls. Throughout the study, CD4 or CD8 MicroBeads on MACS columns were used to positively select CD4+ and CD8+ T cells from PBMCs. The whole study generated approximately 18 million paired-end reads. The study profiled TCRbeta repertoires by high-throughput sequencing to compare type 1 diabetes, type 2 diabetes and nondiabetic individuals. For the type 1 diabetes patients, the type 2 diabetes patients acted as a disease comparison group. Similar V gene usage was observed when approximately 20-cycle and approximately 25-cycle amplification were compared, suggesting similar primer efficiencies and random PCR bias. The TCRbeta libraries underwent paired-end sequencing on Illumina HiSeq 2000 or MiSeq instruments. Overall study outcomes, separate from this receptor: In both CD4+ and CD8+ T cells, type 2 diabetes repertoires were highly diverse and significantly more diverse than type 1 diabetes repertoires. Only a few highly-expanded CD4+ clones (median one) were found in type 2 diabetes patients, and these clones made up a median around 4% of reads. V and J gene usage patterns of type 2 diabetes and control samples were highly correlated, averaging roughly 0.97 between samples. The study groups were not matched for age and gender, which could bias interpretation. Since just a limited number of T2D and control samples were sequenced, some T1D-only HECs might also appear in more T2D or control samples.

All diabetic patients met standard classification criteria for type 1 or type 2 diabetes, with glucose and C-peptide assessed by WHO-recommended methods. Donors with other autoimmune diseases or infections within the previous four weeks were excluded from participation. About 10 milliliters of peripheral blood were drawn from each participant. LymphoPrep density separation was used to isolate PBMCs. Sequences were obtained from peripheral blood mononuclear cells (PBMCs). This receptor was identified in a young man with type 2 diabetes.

The sequenced DNA is TGCAGCGGCTCGGGGGGATCGGGAAACACCATATATTTT. Translated, this is CSGSGGSGNTIYF. This receptor chain uses TRBV29-1 and TRBJ1-3; D gene: possibly TRBD1, on 5 matching bases. CDR3 length: 13 amino acids, cysteine to phenylalanine. Only the CDR3 portion is preserved as DNA: 39 bases, with reading frame beginning at the first base. The CDR1 and CDR2 encoded by the germline V gene are SQVTM and ANQGSEA. Deletion took 7 bases off V and 4 bases off J, with a span of 14 bases between the germline ends.